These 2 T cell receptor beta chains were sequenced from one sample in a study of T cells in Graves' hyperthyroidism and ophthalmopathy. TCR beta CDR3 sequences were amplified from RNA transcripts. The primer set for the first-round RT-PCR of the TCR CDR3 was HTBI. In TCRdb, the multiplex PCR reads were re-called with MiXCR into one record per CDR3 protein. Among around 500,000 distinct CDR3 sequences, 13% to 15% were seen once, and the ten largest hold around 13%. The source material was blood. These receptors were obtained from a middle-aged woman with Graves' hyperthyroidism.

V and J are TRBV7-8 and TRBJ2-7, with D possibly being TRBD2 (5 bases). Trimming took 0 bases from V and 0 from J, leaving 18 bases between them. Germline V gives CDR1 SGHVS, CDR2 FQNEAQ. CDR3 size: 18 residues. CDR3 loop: CASSLASLSERNSYEQYF. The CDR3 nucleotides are TGTGCCAGCAGCTTAGCGTCCCTCTCGGAGCGGAACTCCTACGAGCAGTACTTC.

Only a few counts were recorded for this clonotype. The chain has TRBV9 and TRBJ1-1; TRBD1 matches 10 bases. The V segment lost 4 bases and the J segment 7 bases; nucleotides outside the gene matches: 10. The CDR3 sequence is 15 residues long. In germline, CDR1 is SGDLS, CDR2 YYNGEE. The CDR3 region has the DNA TGTGCCAGCAGCTCCCCAGACAGGGGGCTGAATGAAGCTTTCTTT. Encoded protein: CASSSPDRGLNEAFF.